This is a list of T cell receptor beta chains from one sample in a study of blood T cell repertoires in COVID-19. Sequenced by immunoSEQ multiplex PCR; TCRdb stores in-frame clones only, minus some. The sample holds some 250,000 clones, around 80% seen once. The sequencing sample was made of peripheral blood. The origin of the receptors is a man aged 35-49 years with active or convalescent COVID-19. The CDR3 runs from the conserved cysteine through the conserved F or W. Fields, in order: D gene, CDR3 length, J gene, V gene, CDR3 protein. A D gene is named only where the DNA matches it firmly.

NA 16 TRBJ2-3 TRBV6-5 CASSYRGIGIPDTQYF
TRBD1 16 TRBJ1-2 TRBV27 CASSPYNRGDNYGYTF
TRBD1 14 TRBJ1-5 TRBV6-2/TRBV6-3 CASSRRQGQQPQHF
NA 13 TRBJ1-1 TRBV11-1 CASSLMANTEAFF
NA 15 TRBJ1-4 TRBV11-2 CASSTLGQYNEKLFF
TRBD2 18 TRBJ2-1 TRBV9 CASSVEPAGAPPYNEQFF
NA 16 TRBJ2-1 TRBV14 CASSQDFGANYNEQFF
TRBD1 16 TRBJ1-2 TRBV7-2 CASSLAQGGANYGYTF
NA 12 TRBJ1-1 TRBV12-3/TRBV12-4 CASSLVAAEAFF
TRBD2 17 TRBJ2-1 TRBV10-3 CAISEKVGLAAHNEQFF
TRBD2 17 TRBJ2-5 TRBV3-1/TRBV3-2 CASSQPGLAGGTEAQYF
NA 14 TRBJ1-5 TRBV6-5 CASRQELGNQPQHF
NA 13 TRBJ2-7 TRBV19 CASSPRDTYEQYF
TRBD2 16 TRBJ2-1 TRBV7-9 CASSLKSSGSYNEQFF
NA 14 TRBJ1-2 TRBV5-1 CASSSAGYQRSYTF
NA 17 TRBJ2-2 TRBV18 CASSPPGTGPSTGELFF
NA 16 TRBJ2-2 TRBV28 CASSLSWQTNTGELFF
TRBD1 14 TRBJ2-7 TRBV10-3 CAISERPGGSEQYF
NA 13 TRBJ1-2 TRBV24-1 CATSAGSVSGYTF
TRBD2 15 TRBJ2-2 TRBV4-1 CASSQGGLASGELFF
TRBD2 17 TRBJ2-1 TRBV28 CASSWRAGLNFDNEQFF
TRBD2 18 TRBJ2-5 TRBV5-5 CASSLVTSGSTHQETQYF
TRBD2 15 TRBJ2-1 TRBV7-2 CASSLGGGDYNEQFF
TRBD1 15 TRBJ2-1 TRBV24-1 CATSNTGGALDEQFF
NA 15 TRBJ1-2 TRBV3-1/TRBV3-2 CASSARGTGGYGYTF
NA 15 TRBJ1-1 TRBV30 CAWSSTGPPRAEAFF
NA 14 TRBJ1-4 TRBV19 CASSIRTGDEKLFF